This TCR beta chain appears in the sequencing data of a study of T cell responses to AZD1222 COVID-19 vaccine. Study results and caveats: Breadth and depth of Spike-specific TCRs rose after two AZD1222 doses. The study found vaccine-associated CD4 TCRs spanning spike, dominant at 160-218 and 743-854. Baseline antibody screening turned up just five to seven seropositive AZD1222 recipients. Regions left unmutated in variants are reportedly the target of nearly half of spike-specific TCRs.

Trimming stripped 4 bases from V and 1 base from J, with 7 bases between. The CDR3 is made up of 13 amino acids. Germline lookup yields CDR1 MDHEN and CDR2 SYDVKM. TCRdb's copy holds only in-frame clones and misses some; the assay was immunoSEQ multiplex PCR. The sample records around 97,000 clones, 80% to 90% being singletons. In the case of this clone: Its antigen is still unknown.

This sample comprised peripheral blood, obtained on day 0 of AZD1222 vaccination. The sequence came from an adult in good health. The rearrangement joins TRBV28 to TRBJ1-1; D ambiguous. CDR3 nucleotide sequence: TGTGCCAGCAGTTCCGCAGCGAACACTGAAGCTTTCTTT. Encoded protein: CASSSAANTEAFF. The whole variable domain, filled in from reference TRBV28 and TRBJ1-1, reads DVKVTQSSRYLVKRTGEKVFLECVQDMDHENMFWYRQDPGLGLRLIYFSYDVKMKEKGDIPEGYSVSREKKERFSLILESASTNQTSMYLCASSSAANTEAFFGQGTRLTVV.